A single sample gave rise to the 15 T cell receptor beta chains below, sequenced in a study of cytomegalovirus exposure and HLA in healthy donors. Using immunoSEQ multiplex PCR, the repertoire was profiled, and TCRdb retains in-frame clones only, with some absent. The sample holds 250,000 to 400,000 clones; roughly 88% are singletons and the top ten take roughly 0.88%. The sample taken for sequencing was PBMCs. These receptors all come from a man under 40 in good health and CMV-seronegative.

This CDR3 is CASIQGGQGGTYYGYTF. Here the CDR3 DNA reads TGTGCCAGCATCCAGGGCGGGCAGGGGGGCACCTACTATGGCTACACCTTC. The chain uses TRBV2 and TRBJ1-2, with TRBD1 matching 7 bases. V was clipped by 7 bases and J by 3 bases; unmatched bases: 17. This CDR3 is built from 17 residues. Germline CDR1 SNHLY, CDR2 FYNNEI.

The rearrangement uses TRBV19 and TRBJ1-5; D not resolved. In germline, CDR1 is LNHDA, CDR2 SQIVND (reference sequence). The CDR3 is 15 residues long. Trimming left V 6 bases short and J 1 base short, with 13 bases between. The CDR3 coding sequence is TGTGCCAGTAGAGACCGGGGATCGAGCAATCAGCCCCAGCATTTT. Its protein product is CASRDRGSSNQPQHF.

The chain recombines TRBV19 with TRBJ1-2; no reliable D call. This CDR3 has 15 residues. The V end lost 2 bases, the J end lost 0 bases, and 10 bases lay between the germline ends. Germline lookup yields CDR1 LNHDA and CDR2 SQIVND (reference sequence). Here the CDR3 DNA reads TGTGCCAGTAGTATACTGAGCATAGCTAACTATGGCTACACCTTC. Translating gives CASSILSIANYGYTF. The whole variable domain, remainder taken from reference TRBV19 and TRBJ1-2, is DGGITQSPKYLFRKEGQNVTLSCEQNLNHDAMYWYRQDPGQGLRLIYYSQIVNDFQKGDIAEGYSVSREKKESFPLTVTSAQKNPTAFYLCASSILSIANYGYTFGSGTRLTVV.

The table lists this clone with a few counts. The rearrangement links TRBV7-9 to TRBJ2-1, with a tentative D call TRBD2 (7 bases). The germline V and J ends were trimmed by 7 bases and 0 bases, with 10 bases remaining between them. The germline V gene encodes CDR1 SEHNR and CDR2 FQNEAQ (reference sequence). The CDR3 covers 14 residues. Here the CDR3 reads CASIRGASYNEQFF. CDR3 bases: TGTGCCAGCATTCGGGGGGCCTCCTACAATGAGCAGTTCTTC. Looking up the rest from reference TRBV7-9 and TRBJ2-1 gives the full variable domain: DTGVSQNPRHKITKRGQNVTFRCDPISEHNRLYWYRQTLGQGPEFLTYFQNEAQLEKSRLLSDRFSAERPKGSFSTLEIQRTEQGDSAMYLCASIRGASYNEQFFGPGTRLTVL.

The CDR3 sequence: CASSLDIGMNYEQYF. CDR3 DNA: TGTGCCAGCAGCTTAGATATCGGGATGAACTACGAGCAGTACTTC. This chain connects TRBV11-2 to TRBJ2-7; a weak D match, TRBD2 (5 bases). The CDR3 runs 15 residues. With 0 bases removed from V and 3 bases from J, the gap between germline ends came to 12 bases. The germline V gene has CDR1 SGHAT and CDR2 FQNNGV.

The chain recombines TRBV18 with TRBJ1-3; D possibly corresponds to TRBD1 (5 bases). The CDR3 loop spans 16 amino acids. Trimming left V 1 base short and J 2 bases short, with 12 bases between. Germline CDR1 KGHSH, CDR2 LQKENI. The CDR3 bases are TGTGCCAGCTCACCACAGGGGCAGGATGCTGGAAACACCATATATTTT. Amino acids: CASSPQGQDAGNTIYF.

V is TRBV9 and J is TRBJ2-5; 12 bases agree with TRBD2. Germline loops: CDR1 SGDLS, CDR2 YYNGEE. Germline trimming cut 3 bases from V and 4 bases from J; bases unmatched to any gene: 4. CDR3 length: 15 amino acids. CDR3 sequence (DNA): TGTGCCAGCAGCGGACTAGCGGGGGTCCCAGAGACCCAGTACTTC. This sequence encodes CASSGLAGVPETQYF.

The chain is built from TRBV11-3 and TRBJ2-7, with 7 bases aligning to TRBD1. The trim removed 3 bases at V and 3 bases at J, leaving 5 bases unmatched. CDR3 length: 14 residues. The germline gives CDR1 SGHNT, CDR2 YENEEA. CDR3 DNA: TGTGCCAGCAGCTTGAAGGGGGCAGGCTACGAGCAGTACTTC. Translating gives CASSLKGAGYEQYF.

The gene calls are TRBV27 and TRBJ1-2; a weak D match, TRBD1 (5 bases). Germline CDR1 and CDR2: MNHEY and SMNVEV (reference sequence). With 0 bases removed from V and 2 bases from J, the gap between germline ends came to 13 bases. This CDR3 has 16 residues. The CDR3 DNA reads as TGTGCCAGCAGTTTATCGGGGCCGGGGGTCAACTATGGCTACACCTTC. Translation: CASSLSGPGVNYGYTF.

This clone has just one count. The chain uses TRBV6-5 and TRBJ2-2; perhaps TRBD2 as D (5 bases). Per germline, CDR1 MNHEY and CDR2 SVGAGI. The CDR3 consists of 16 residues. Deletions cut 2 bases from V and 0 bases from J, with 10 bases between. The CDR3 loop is CASSYPLGANTGELFF. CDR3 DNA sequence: TGTGCCAGCAGTTACCCCCTCGGGGCGAACACCGGGGAGCTGTTTTTT.

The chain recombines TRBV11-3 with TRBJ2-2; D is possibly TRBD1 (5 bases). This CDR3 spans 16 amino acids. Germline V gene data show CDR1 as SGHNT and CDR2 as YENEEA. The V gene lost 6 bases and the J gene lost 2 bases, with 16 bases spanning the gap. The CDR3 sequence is CASSSNTGFNTGELFF. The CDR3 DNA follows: TGTGCCAGCAGTTCCAATACAGGTTTCAACACCGGGGAGCTGTTTTTT. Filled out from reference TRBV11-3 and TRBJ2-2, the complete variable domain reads EAGVVQSPRYKIIEKKQPVAFWCNPISGHNTLYWYLQNLGQGPELLIRYENEEAVDDSQLPKDRFSAERLKGVDSTLKIQPAELGDSAVYLCASSSNTGFNTGELFFGEGSRLTVL.

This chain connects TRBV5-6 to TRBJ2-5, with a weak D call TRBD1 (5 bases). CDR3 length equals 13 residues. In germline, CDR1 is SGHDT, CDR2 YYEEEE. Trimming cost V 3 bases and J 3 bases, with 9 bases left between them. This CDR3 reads CASSWGDEETQYF. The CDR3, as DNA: TGTGCCAGCAGCTGGGGCGATGAAGAGACCCAGTACTTC.

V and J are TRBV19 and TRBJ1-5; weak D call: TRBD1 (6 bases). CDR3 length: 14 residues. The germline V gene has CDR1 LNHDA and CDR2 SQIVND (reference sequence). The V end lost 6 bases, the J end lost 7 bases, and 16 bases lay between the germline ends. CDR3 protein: CASRIGGGGQPQHF. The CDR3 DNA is TGTGCCAGTAGAATCGGCGGGGGCGGCCAGCCCCAGCATTTT.

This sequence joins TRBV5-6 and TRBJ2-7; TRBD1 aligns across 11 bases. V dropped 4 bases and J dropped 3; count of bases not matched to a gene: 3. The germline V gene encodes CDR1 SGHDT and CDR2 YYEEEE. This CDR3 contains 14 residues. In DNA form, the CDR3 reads TGTGCCAGCAGCCTCGGGACAGGGGGCTACGAGCAGTACTTC. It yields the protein CASSLGTGGYEQYF.

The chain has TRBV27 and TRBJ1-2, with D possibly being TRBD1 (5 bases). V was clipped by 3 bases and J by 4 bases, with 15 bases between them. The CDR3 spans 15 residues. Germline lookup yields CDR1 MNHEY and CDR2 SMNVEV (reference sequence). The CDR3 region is CASSFRQGSFYGYTF. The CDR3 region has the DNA TGTGCCAGCAGTTTTCGGCAGGGTTCTTTCTATGGCTACACCTTC.